This T cell receptor beta chain was retrieved from a study of beta chain features in type 1 diabetes. Overall study: Taken together, all samples contributed 95 million to 110 million examined sorted cells. Overall study results and limits: Moderate but significant shortening of TCRB CDR3s was recorded in all four CD4+ subsets from Type 1 diabetes patients.

The length of the CDR3 is 16 residues. V lost 7 bases and J lost 7; bases outside the gene matches: 9. Germline V CDR1 and CDR2: MDHEN, SYDVKM. cDNA synthesis used the whole RNA isolate, giving expressed TCRB sequences. This table comes from immunoSEQ multiplex PCR, and its TCRdb copy is limited to in-frame clones, with some not included. The sample has around 97,000 clones; around 30% are singletons. As regards this clone: Its antigen is unidentified.

This receptor was identified in a woman aged 18-35 years with type 1 diabetes. The chain combines TRBV28 with TRBJ2-1; 14 nucleotides line up with TRBD2. The specimen was central memory CD4+ T cells from blood. In DNA, the CDR3 is TGTGCCAGCACCAGACTAGCGGGAGGGTTTAGGAATGAGCAGTTCTTC. It encodes CASTRLAGGFRNEQFF. The full variable domain, rest sourced from reference TRBV28 and TRBJ2-1, is DVKVTQSSRYLVKRTGEKVFLECVQDMDHENMFWYRQDPGLGLRLIYFSYDVKMKEKGDIPEGYSVSREKKERFSLILESASTNQTSMYLCASTRLAGGFRNEQFFGPGTRLTVL.